The clone carrying this T cell receptor (beta chain) has only a few counts. Germline V gene data show CDR1 as SEHNR and CDR2 as FQNEAQ (reference sequence). This CDR3 is built from 13 residues. These data originate in a study of blood T cells in healthy people across ages. Alongside a J-beta primer mix, a sample-barcoded 5' primer served in a second PCR lasting about 7 to 12 cycles. TCRdb passed the 5' RACE reads through MiXCR, listing each CDR3 protein once. The data show 600,000 to 800,000 distinct CDR3 sequences, more than 20% seen once. The V and J genes are TRBV7-9 and TRBJ2-5; D ambiguous. The DNA matches TRBJ2-1 better at its end, which makes the J call doubtful. Sequencing was performed on blood. This TCR derives from a man between 65 and 79 years old in good health. This chain's CDR3 is CASSATAHNEQFF. For the CDR3, the DNA is TGTGCCAGCAGCGCGACCGCCCACAATGAGCAGTTCTTC.